These 32 T cell receptor beta chains were sequenced from one sample in a study of blood T cell repertoires in COVID-19. Measured with immunoSEQ multiplex PCR; TCRdb has only the in-frame clones, and not every one. There are 150,000 or so clones in the sample; around 74% occur only once, and 3% lies in the top ten. Sequencing was performed on peripheral blood. Receptor source: a woman older than 75 with acute or convalescent COVID-19.

This rearrangement joins TRBV28 to TRBJ2-5; TRBD1 might be the D (5 bases). There are 11 residues in the CDR3. V was pared by 6 bases and J by 7 bases, with 9 bases between. Germline values: CDR1 MDHEN, CDR2 SYDVKM. The CDR3 DNA is TGTGCCAGCAGGTCACAGGTGACCCAGTACTTC. This gives the protein CASRSQVTQYF.

The gene calls are TRBV7-2 and TRBJ1-1; weak D call: TRBD1 (5 bases). The CDR3 consists of 14 residues. In germline, CDR1 is SGHTA, CDR2 FQGNSA. V was pared by 0 bases and J by 5 bases, with 10 bases between. The DNA for the CDR3 is TGTGCCAGCAGCTTAGCGGCAGGGATTACTGAAGCTTTCTTT. Translation: CASSLAAGITEAFF.

J is TRBJ1-2 and V is TRBV25-1; D remains unclear. The V end lost 8 bases, the J end lost 10 bases, and 20 bases lay between the germline ends. CDR3 length: 13 amino acids. In germline, CDR1 is MGHDK, CDR2 SYGVNS. CDR3 DNA: TGTGCCAGCTCCCGACCTAGCGGGAGTTCCTACACCTTC. It codes for CASSRPSGSSYTF.

The chain employs TRBV6-5 and TRBJ2-7; no clear D. V was trimmed by 8 bases and J by 3 bases, leaving 11 bases between them. The germline CDR1 and CDR2 sequences are MNHEY and SVGAGI. The CDR3 length is 12 residues. As DNA, the CDR3 is TGTGCCAGCCGAAAGAGTCACTACGAGCAGTACTTC. The encoded protein is CASRKSHYEQYF.

The chain employs TRBV4-1 and TRBJ2-7; D is uncertain. Between the trimmed V and J ends, which lost 0 bases and 4 bases, there was a span of 10 bases. The CDR3 contains 14 residues. CDR1 MGHRA and CDR2 YSYEKL come from the germline V gene. The CDR3: CASSQDWARYEQYF. The CDR3 DNA reads TGCGCCAGCAGCCAAGACTGGGCCAGGTACGAGCAGTACTTC.

V gene TRBV6-4 combines with J gene TRBJ1-2, with 8 bases identical to TRBD1. This CDR3 is 16 amino acids long. The germline CDR1 and CDR2 sequences are MRHNA and SNTAGT. With V trimmed by 6 bases and J by 4 bases, 13 bases remained unmatched. CDR3 in DNA: TGTGCCAGCAGACCCTCCGGGACAGGACACCTCTATGGCTACACCTTC. Translating it yields CASRPSGTGHLYGYTF.

This clone was detected only a few times. This chain joins TRBV24-1 and TRBJ1-2; the D is unclear. V was pared by 3 bases and J by 5 bases, with 9 bases between. The length of the CDR3 is 13 residues. Germline CDR1 reads KGHDR; CDR2 reads SFDVKD. The CDR3 region has the DNA TGTGCCACCAGTGATGTGGGGAGGTATGGCTACACCTTC. Protein sequence: CATSDVGRYGYTF.

This chain links TRBV5-1 with TRBJ2-7; D call uncertain. Per germline, CDR1 SGHRS and CDR2 YFSETQ. The CDR3 is made up of 13 amino acids. V dropped 0 bases and J dropped 5 bases, with 9 bases sitting between them. The CDR3, as DNA: TGCGCCAGCAGCTTGGAGTCGACAAACGAGCAGTACTTC. It specifies CASSLESTNEQYF.

This clone was recorded once. The CDR3 protein is CASSLVGTVEETQYF. DNA of the CDR3: TGCGCCAGCAGCTTGGTCGGGACAGTTGAAGAGACCCAGTACTTC. This chain links TRBV5-1 with TRBJ2-5, with 7 bases lining up with TRBD1. The CDR3 runs to 15 residues. With 0 bases clipped from V and 3 bases from J, the junction kept 5 bases outside the gene matches. Germline loops: CDR1 SGHRS, CDR2 YFSETQ.

The rearrangement uses TRBV27 and TRBJ1-5; maybe TRBD1 (5 bases). V shed 6 bases and J shed 2 bases, with 11 bases lying between them. CDR1 and CDR2 from the germline V gene are MNHEY and SMNVEV (reference sequence). The CDR3 consists of 14 residues. The chain's CDR3 is CASRFQGGNQPQHF. CDR3 coding DNA: TGTGCCAGCAGGTTCCAGGGCGGCAATCAGCCCCAGCATTTT.

The chain uses TRBV5-4 and TRBJ2-1, with D perhaps matching TRBD2 (5 bases). CDR3 length equals 16 residues. Germline values: CDR1 SGHNT, CDR2 YYREEE (reference sequence). Trimming left V 0 bases short and J 1 base short, with 11 bases between. CDR3 nucleotide sequence: TGTGCCAGCAGCTTGGATCTTAGCGATTCCTACAATGAGCAGTTCTTC. Encoded protein: CASSLDLSDSYNEQFF.

This rearrangement joins TRBV28 to TRBJ1-2; unclear D gene. Per germline, CDR1 MDHEN and CDR2 SYDVKM. There are 10 residues in the CDR3. With 10 bases removed from V and 2 bases from J, the gap between germline ends came to 5 bases. The CDR3 region is CATENYGYTF. Written as DNA, the CDR3 is TGTGCCACCGAGAACTATGGCTACACCTTC.

The table lists this clone with a few counts. The chain is built from TRBV24-1 and TRBJ2-7, with TRBD1 identical over 9 bases. Trimming at V came to 5 bases and at J to 3 bases, leaving 1 base not matched to a gene. The CDR3 totals 13 residues. Germline-derived CDR1 and CDR2 are KGHDR and SFDVKD. As DNA, the CDR3 is TGTGCCACCAGTGCGGGACAGGGCTACGAGCAGTACTTC. Protein: CATSAGQGYEQYF.

The chain recombines TRBV2 with TRBJ1-1; possibly TRBD1 for D (5 bases). The CDR3 spans 15 residues. The germline V gene encodes CDR1 SNHLY and CDR2 FYNNEI. Trimming removed 2 bases from V and 6 bases from J, with 16 bases in between. CDR3 region: CASSEMGLRTAEAFF. In DNA, the CDR3 is TGTGCCAGCAGTGAAATGGGGCTTAGAACCGCTGAAGCTTTCTTT.

This chain joins TRBV30 and TRBJ2-1; the match to TRBD2 covers 12 bases. V dropped 6 bases and J dropped 0; count of bases not matched to a gene: 3. Germline CDR1 GTSNPN, CDR2 SVGIG (reference sequence). This CDR3 has 15 residues. CDR3 residues: CACTLAGGSYNEQFF. The CDR3 DNA sequence: TGTGCCTGCACACTAGCGGGAGGCTCCTACAATGAGCAGTTCTTC.

The J gene is TRBJ2-1, the V gene TRBV9; 7 nucleotides agree with TRBD2. Trimming took 1 base from V and 4 from J; bases not matched to a gene: 8. From germline, CDR1 is SGDLS and CDR2 YYNGEE. The CDR3 runs to 16 residues. The CDR3 nucleotides are TGTGCCAGCAGCGTATTAGCGGGTAGAGGGTACAATGAGCAGTTCTTC. Amino acids: CASSVLAGRGYNEQFF. Full variable domain (outside the CDR3, taken from reference TRBV9 and TRBJ2-1): DSGVTQTPKHLITATGQRVTLRCSPRSGDLSVYWYQQSLDQGLQFLIQYYNGEERAKGNILERFSAQQFPDLHSELNLSSLELGDSALYFCASSVLAGRGYNEQFFGPGTRLTVL.

This clone came up a few times. This chain links TRBV28 with TRBJ2-7, with 14 bases aligning to TRBD2. V dropped 6 bases and J dropped 4; count of bases not matched to a gene: 14. Germline CDR1 is MDHEN and CDR2 is SYDVKM. The CDR3 runs to 18 residues. Written as DNA, the CDR3 is TGTGCCAGCAGCAAGACTAGCGGGAGGGCCCCCGCCCTATACGAGCAGTACTTC. This encodes CASSKTSGRAPALYEQYF.

The gene calls are TRBV10-2 and TRBJ2-1; 13 nucleotides align to TRBD2. Germline-derived CDR1 and CDR2 are WSHSY and SAAADI. This CDR3 region has 13 residues. After removal of 3 bases from V and 13 bases from J, the junction contained 3 bases not matched to a gene. CDR3 region: CASSEWTSGRQFF. The CDR3 DNA follows: TGCGCCAGCAGTGAATGGACTAGCGGGAGACAGTTCTTC.

This chain joins TRBV30 and TRBJ2-2, with 7 nucleotides matching TRBD1. Losses at the gene ends were 8 bases for V and 1 base for J; bases not matched to a gene: 7. The CDR3 has 14 amino acids. Germline CDR1 and CDR2: GTSNPN and SVGIG (reference sequence). DNA for the CDR3: TGTGCCCTCCCGGACAGGATGAACACCGGGGAGCTGTTTTTT. Amino acid sequence: CALPDRMNTGELFF.

This clone was picked up a small number of times. The V and J genes are TRBV28 and TRBJ1-2, with TRBD1 as a possible D gene (6 bases). Trimming removed 8 bases from V and 8 bases from J, with 18 bases in between. The CDR3 runs 13 residues. Germline CDR1 reads MDHEN; CDR2 reads SYDVKM. For the CDR3, the DNA is TGTGCCAGCCTGGGGAGACAGGAAGGCGGCTACACCTTC. It is translated as CASLGRQEGGYTF.

The rearrangement uses TRBV6-6 and TRBJ2-1, with TRBD1 matching over 8 bases. CDR3 length: 15 amino acids. Germline V gene lookup returns CDR1 MNHNY and CDR2 SVGAGI (reference sequence). The trim removed 7 bases at V and 1 base at J, leaving 6 bases unmatched. DNA of the CDR3: TGTGCCAGCAACACGGGACAGGAATCCTACAATGAGCAGTTCTTC. Its protein is CASNTGQESYNEQFF.

The V call is TRBV2, the J call TRBJ2-2, with TRBD2 matching 12 bases. The V gene end was trimmed by 6 bases and the J gene end by 4 bases; junction bases not matched to a gene: 6. CDR3 size: 16 residues. Germline CDR1 SNHLY, CDR2 FYNNEI. CDR3 in DNA: TGTGCCAGCAGCGAACGACTAGCGGGGGCCACCGGGGAGCTGTTTTTT. Residues: CASSERLAGATGELFF.

The chain recombines TRBV5-8 with TRBJ2-3; 9 bases are a match to TRBD2. CDR3 length: 16 amino acids. V dropped 0 bases and J dropped 1; count of bases not matched to a gene: 3. Germline V CDR1 and CDR2: SGHTS, YDEGEE. The CDR3 bases are TGTGCCAGCAGCTTGGTAATAGCGGGGGGCACAGATACGCAGTATTTT. Translated, it gives CASSLVIAGGTDTQYF.

The rearrangement joins TRBV12-3 or TRBV12-4 to TRBJ2-7; no firm D call. V gave up 7 bases and J gave up 2 bases, with 9 bases separating them. This CDR3 comprises 12 residues. CDR3 sequence reads: CASNDDTYEQYF. The CDR3 DNA follows: TGTGCCAGCAACGATGACACCTACGAGCAGTACTTC.

This chain connects TRBV2 to TRBJ2-3, with 8 bases identical to TRBD2. Trimming at V came to 7 bases and at J to 5 bases, leaving 5 bases not matched to a gene. This CDR3 is 13 amino acids long. Per germline, CDR1 SNHLY and CDR2 FYNNEI. CDR3 nucleotides: TGTGCCAGCAAAGCGGGAGCCTTAGATACGCAGTATTTT. Translation gives CASKAGALDTQYF.

In this sample, this clone turned up a few times. The V call is TRBV9, the J call TRBJ2-3; the match to TRBD2 covers 10 bases. Per germline, CDR1 SGDLS and CDR2 YYNGEE. The junction had 9 bases not matched to a gene; V was cut back by 0 bases and J by 5 bases. The CDR3 consists of 17 residues. CDR3: CASSVDTSGILIDTQYF. CDR3 nucleotides: TGTGCCAGCAGCGTAGATACTAGCGGGATTCTTATAGATACGCAGTATTTT.

CDR3 in amino acids: CASSETPDNEQFF. Written as DNA, the CDR3 is TGTGCCAGCAGTGAAACACCAGACAATGAGCAGTTCTTC. The J gene is TRBJ2-1, the V gene TRBV6-4, with D unresolved. This CDR3 is 13 amino acids long. Germline loops: CDR1 MRHNA, CDR2 SNTAGT. Trimming took 3 bases from V and 5 from J, leaving 8 bases between them.

The DNA of the CDR3 is TGTGCCAGTAGAGGGGGCAGGGGGCGAGAGACCCAGTACTTC. Protein: CASRGGRGRETQYF. This chain joins TRBV19 and TRBJ2-5; 8 nucleotides match TRBD1. This CDR3 is built from 14 residues. Trimming removed 6 bases from V and 4 bases from J; junction bases left unmatched: 7. Germline V gives CDR1 LNHDA, CDR2 SQIVND (reference sequence).

The chain recombines TRBV6-5 with TRBJ1-5, with TRBD1 matching over 11 bases. Per germline, CDR1 MNHEY and CDR2 SVGAGI. The CDR3 loop spans 15 amino acids. Trimming at V came to 6 bases and at J to 4 bases, leaving 5 bases not matched to a gene. The CDR3 region is CASRGTGGPNQPQHF. In DNA, the CDR3 is TGTGCCAGCAGGGGGACAGGGGGACCTAATCAGCCCCAGCATTTT.

There are a few counts of this clone. The genes are TRBV2 and TRBJ1-5; 7 bases map to TRBD1. The V gene end was trimmed by 8 bases and the J gene end by 0 bases; junction bases not matched to a gene: 4. The CDR3 spans 14 residues. Germline V lookup: CDR1 SNHLY, CDR2 FYNNEI. The DNA for the CDR3 is TGTGCCAGCGGGACAGAAAATAGCAATCAGCCCCAGCATTTT. As protein: CASGTENSNQPQHF.

The chain joins TRBV24-1 to TRBJ1-4, with a possible D match to TRBD1 (6 bases). This CDR3 contains 15 residues. Germline V CDR1 and CDR2: KGHDR, SFDVKD. With 3 bases removed from V and 2 bases from J, the gap between germline ends came to 9 bases. Here the CDR3 DNA reads TGTGCCACCAGTGATGGGACACCTACTAATGAAAAACTGTTTTTT. It translates to CATSDGTPTNEKLFF.

The chain couples TRBV4-2 to TRBJ2-2; D perhaps matches TRBD1 (5 bases). The germline V gene encodes CDR1 LGHNA and CDR2 YNFKEQ. Trimming stripped 1 base from V and 0 bases from J, with 9 bases between. The CDR3 has 16 amino acids. CDR3: CASSQGTRANTGELFF. Written as DNA, the CDR3 is TGTGCCAGCAGCCAAGGTACCAGGGCGAACACCGGGGAGCTGTTTTTT.